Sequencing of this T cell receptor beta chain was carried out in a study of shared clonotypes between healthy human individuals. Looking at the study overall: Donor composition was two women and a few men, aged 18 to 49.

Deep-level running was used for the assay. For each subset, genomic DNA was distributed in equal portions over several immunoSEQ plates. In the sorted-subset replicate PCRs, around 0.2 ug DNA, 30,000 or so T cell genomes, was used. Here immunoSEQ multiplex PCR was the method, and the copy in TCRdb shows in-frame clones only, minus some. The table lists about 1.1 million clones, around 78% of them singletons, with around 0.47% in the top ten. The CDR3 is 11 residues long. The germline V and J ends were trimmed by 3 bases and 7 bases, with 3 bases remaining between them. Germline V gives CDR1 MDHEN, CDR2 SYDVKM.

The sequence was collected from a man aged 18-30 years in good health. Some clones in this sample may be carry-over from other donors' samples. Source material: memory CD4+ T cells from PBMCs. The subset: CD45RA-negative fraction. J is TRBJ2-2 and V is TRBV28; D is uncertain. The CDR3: CASSFIGELFF. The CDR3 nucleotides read TGTGCCAGCAGTTTCATCGGGGAGCTGTTTTTT.